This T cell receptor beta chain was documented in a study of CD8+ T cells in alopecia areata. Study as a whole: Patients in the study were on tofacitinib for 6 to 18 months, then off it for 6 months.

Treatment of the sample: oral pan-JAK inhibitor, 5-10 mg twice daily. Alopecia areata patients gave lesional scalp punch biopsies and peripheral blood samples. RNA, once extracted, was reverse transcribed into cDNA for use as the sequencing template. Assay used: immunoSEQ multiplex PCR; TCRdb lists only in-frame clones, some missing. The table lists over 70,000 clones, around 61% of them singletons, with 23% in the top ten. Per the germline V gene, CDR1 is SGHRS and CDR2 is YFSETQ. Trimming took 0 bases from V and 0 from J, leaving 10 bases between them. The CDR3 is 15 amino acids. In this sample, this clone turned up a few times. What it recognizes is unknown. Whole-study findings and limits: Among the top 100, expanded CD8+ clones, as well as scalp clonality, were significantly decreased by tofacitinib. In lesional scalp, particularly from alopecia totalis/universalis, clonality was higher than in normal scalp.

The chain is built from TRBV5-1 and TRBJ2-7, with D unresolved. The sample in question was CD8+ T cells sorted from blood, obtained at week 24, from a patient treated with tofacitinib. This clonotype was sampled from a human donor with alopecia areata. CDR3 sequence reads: CASSLAVVDSYEQYF. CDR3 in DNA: TGCGCCAGCAGCTTGGCCGTCGTAGACTCCTACGAGCAGTACTTC.